This TCR beta chain was profiled in a study of monozygotic twins with inflammatory bowel disease. Findings and limits, study-wide: The study found lower TCRbeta diversity (inverse Simpson) in IBD patients than in healthy co-twins.

Sampling involved one blood draw (about 2.3 ml) for every donor. A total RNA quantity of roughly 3,300 ng went into each TCR library. Template switching appended UMIs that held a 6-nucleotide sample barcode. TCRdb reanalyzed the 5' RACE reads and collapses them to one entry per CDR3 protein, without DNA. Listed are some 190,000 distinct CDR3 sequences; more than 7.5% falls within the top ten. The germline V gene encodes CDR1 MGHRA and CDR2 YSYEKL. The CDR3 extends over 16 amino acids. Concerning this clonotype: What it recognizes is unknown.

Sequencing was performed on blood. The genes are TRBV4-1 and TRBJ1-1. The TCR was taken from a human donor with ulcerative colitis or Crohn's disease, or a healthy co-twin of an affected twin (not recorded which). The CDR3: CASSQEGGDWDTEAFF.